This T cell receptor (beta chain) emerged from a study of blood T cell repertoires in COVID-19. The CDR3 covers 11 residues. Per germline, CDR1 MNHEY and CDR2 SVGAGI. To note about this clone: Compared with germline, one end of the junction differs, possibly owing to a read error.

Sequencing was performed with immunoSEQ multiplex PCR; in TCRdb, only in-frame clones are kept and a portion is missing. Of some 300,000 clones in the sample, about 90% were seen once. This clonotype was obtained from a woman in her forties or fifties who had been exposed to COVID-19. This chain links TRBV6-5 with TRBJ2-4; the match to TRBD1 covers 10 bases. The specimen sequenced was PBMCs or T cells enriched from blood (not recorded which). The CDR3 bases are TGTGCCAGCAGTAGATCCGGGACAGGGGTTTTC. Translating it yields CASSRSGTGVF.